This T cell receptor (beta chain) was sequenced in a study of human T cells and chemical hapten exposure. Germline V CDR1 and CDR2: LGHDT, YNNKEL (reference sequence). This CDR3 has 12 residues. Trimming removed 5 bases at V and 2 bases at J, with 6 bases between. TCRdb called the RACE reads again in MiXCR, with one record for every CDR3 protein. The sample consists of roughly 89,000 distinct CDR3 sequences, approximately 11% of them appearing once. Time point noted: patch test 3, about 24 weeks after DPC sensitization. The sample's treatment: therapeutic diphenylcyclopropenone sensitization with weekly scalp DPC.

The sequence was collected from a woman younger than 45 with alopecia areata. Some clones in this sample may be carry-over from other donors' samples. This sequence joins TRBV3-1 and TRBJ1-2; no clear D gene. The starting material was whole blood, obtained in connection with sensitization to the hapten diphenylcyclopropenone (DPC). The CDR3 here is CASSTLNYGYTF. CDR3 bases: TGTGCCAGCAGCACACTAAACTATGGCTACACCTTC. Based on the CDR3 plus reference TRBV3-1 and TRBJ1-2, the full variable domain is DTAVSQTPKYLVTQMGNDKSIKCEQNLGHDTMYWYKQDSKKFLKIMFSYNNKELIINETVPNRFSPKSPDKAHLNLHINSLELGDSAVYFCASSTLNYGYTFGSGTRLTVV.